This TCR beta chain was identified in a study of blood T cell repertoires in COVID-19. Study background: PBMCs, B-cell-depleted T cells, or T cells provided the cDNA or gDNA that made up the material.

As handled by the study authors: Reference gene primer amplification yielded estimated nucleated cell counts. Method: immunoSEQ multiplex PCR; TCRdb's copy keeps in-frame clones and lacks some. The V and J calls and clone size are taken from that table; D and trimming were inferred from the DNA. The repertoire holds 150,000 to 200,000 clones, approximately 88% seen once, with approximately 5.3% in the top ten. Germline CDR1 reads MNHNS; CDR2 reads SASEGT. With V trimmed by 4 bases and J by 4 bases, 12 bases remained unmatched. This CDR3 is 16 amino acids long. Ages ranged from roughly 18 to 95 years, with residence in 24 US areas. Which cohort a participant joined came from the clinical history participants gave.

J is TRBJ2-7 and V is TRBV6-1, with 8 bases identical to TRBD2. This TCR derives from a man between 65 and 85 years old who had been exposed to COVID-19. The sample taken for sequencing was PBMCs or T cells enriched from blood (not recorded which). In DNA form, the CDR3 reads TGTGCCAGCAGTGCCCGGGGAGCGGGAGCATGGTACGAGCAGTACTTC. It encodes CASSARGAGAWYEQYF.